The 17 T cell receptor beta chains listed next were all sequenced from one sample in a study of response to subunit inactivated influenza vaccine. TCRdb ran MiXCR on the RT-PCR reads and lists one entry per CDR3 protein. The data hold hundreds of thousands of distinct CDR3 sequences, with around 16% observed a single time. Material: PBMCs from blood, obtained 11 to 12 days after vaccination. These receptors all come from a man aged 45-65 years who received an inactivated influenza vaccine.

The chain joins TRBV28 to TRBJ2-2; TRBD1 is a possible D gene (5 bases). Trimming took off 3 bases at V and 5 bases at J, with 10 bases between the two ends. The CDR3 totals 14 residues. Germline CDR1 reads MDHEN; CDR2 reads SYDVKM. CDR3 loop: CASSLTDKTGELFF. Here the CDR3 DNA reads TGTGCCAGCAGTTTGACAGACAAGACCGGGGAGCTGTTTTTT.

The rearrangement links TRBV12-3 or TRBV12-4 to TRBJ1-2; TRBD1 aligns across 8 bases. This CDR3 region has 13 residues. J was trimmed by 5 bases and V by 3 bases; bases with no gene match: 2. The CDR3 nucleotides read TGTGCCAGCAGTTTCGACAGGGGATATGGCTACACCTTC. Protein product: CASSFDRGYGYTF.

This clonotype was recorded a few times. The rearrangement joins TRBV12-3 or TRBV12-4 to TRBJ1-4; 7 bases line up with TRBD1. Losses at the gene ends were 10 bases for V and 8 bases for J; bases not matched to a gene: 10. The CDR3 contains 13 residues. CDR3 in amino acids: CATAKGALEKLFF. The CDR3 nucleotides read TGTGCCACCGCGAAGGGGGCGCTGGAAAAACTGTTTTTT.

V gene TRBV18 combines with J gene TRBJ1-4; 10 bases fit TRBD1. The CDR3 loop spans 16 amino acids. Germline values: CDR1 KGHSH, CDR2 LQKENI. After removal of 4 bases from V and 5 bases from J, the junction contained 7 bases not matched to a gene. The CDR3 nucleotides read TGTGCCAGCTCACGAACTCCGGGACAGGGGAATGAAAAACTGTTTTTT. This gives the protein CASSRTPGQGNEKLFF.

The CDR3 DNA sequence: TGTGCCAGCAGCTTATGGGGTGGTACTGAAAAACTGTTTTTT. Translation gives CASSLWGGTEKLFF. V usage is TRBV7-2 and J usage is TRBJ1-4; D not resolved. This CDR3 spans 14 amino acids. V was cut by 2 bases and J by 7 bases, with 11 bases left in between. The germline V gene has CDR1 SGHTA and CDR2 FQGNSA.

This clonotype was detected only a few times. CDR3 region: CASSLGGTGYTEAFF. CDR3 DNA sequence: TGTGCCAGCAGTTTAGGTGGGACAGGGTACACTGAAGCTTTCTTT. The genes are TRBV28 and TRBJ1-1, with 9 bases matching TRBD1. Trimming took 2 bases from V and 3 from J; bases not matched to a gene: 4. CDR3 length: 15 amino acids. Looked up from germline, CDR1 is MDHEN and CDR2 is SYDVKM.

The sample holds a few counts of this clonotype. At one boundary the junction diverges from the germline segment, which might be a read error. V gene TRBV7-2 combines with J gene TRBJ2-7; possibly TRBD1 for D (6 bases). The CDR3 runs 15 residues. Germline CDR1 reads SGHTA; CDR2 reads FQGNSA. This CDR3 reads CASSLAAGASNEQYF. In DNA, the CDR3 is TGTGCCAGCAGCTTAGCGGCAGGGGCCTCCAACGAGCAGTACTTC.

This clonotype was seen a handful of times. This chain uses TRBV7-9 with TRBJ2-1; 14 bases fit TRBD2. The CDR3 runs 15 residues. The ends lost 5 bases at V and 8 bases at J; junction bases unmatched: 5. Per the germline V gene, CDR1 is SEHNR and CDR2 is FQNEAQ (reference sequence). In DNA form, the CDR3 reads TGTGCCAGCAGCCGCGGGACTAGCGGGGGCGATGAGCAGTTCTTC. It yields the protein CASSRGTSGGDEQFF.

This chain joins TRBV7-9 and TRBJ2-2; 12 nucleotides align to TRBD2. V lost 5 bases and J lost 3; bases outside the gene matches: 4. Germline V gives CDR1 SEHNR, CDR2 FQNEAQ (reference sequence). CDR3 size: 16 residues. CDR3 region: CASSPRLAGDTGELFF. In DNA form, the CDR3 reads TGTGCCAGCAGCCCCCGACTAGCGGGGGACACCGGGGAGCTGTTTTTT.

The count of this clonotype is one. The V call is TRBV19, the J call TRBJ2-5; TRBD1 matches 7 bases. Germline CDR1 reads LNHDA; CDR2 reads SQIVND (reference sequence). The V gene end was trimmed by 3 bases and the J gene end by 5 bases; junction bases not matched to a gene: 9. The CDR3 sequence is 15 residues long. The CDR3 coding sequence is TGTGCCAGTAGTATCGGTCTGGGACAGTGGGAGACCCAGTACTTC. This translates into CASSIGLGQWETQYF.

The CDR3 here is CASSQGQGADEQYF. The CDR3 DNA reads TGCGCCAGCAGCCAGGGACAGGGGGCTGACGAGCAGTACTTC. The rearrangement joins TRBV4-1 to TRBJ2-7; 12 bases are a match to TRBD1. The CDR3 covers 14 residues. CDR1 and CDR2 (germline): MGHRA, YSYEKL. Losses at the gene ends were 3 bases for V and 5 bases for J; bases not matched to a gene: 2.

This clonotype was detected many times. V gene TRBV12-3 or TRBV12-4 combines with J gene TRBJ2-1; D remains ambiguous. The CDR3 is 12 residues long. Trimming removed 5 bases at V and 6 bases at J, with 8 bases between. In DNA, the CDR3 is TGTGCCAGCAGTGCGGTCGGCAATGAGCAGTTCTTC. It codes for CASSAVGNEQFF.

This clonotype was picked up a small number of times. The chain joins TRBV7-9 to TRBJ1-6; 9 bases fit TRBD1. CDR3 length equals 17 residues. Germline V gene lookup returns CDR1 SEHNR and CDR2 FQNEAQ (reference sequence). V lost 8 bases, J lost 4 bases, and 12 bases stayed unmatched. The CDR3 reads CASVPGQGLQYNSPLHF. CDR3 in DNA: TGTGCCAGCGTGCCGGGACAGGGACTTCAATATAATTCACCCCTCCACTTT.

This clonotype was seen ten or more times. The rearrangement joins TRBV9 to TRBJ2-3, with 7 bases fitting TRBD2. CDR1 is SGDLS and CDR2 is YYNGEE in the germline V gene. This CDR3 is 16 amino acids long. Trimming took 4 bases from V and 4 from J; bases not matched to a gene: 12. The CDR3 DNA reads as TGTGCCAGCAGCACATATGGGGGGGAGTTCGCAGATACGCAGTATTTT. As protein: CASSTYGGEFADTQYF. Looking up the rest from reference TRBV9 and TRBJ2-3 gives the full variable domain: DSGVTQTPKHLITATGQRVTLRCSPRSGDLSVYWYQQSLDQGLQFLIQYYNGEERAKGNILERFSAQQFPDLHSELNLSSLELGDSALYFCASSTYGGEFADTQYFGPGTRLTVL.

This clonotype was counted at least ten times. J is TRBJ2-3 and V is TRBV5-1, with D perhaps assigned TRBD1 or TRBD2 (6 bases each). Germline CDR1 is SGHRS and CDR2 is YFSETQ. This CDR3 comprises 16 residues. The ends were cut back, 1 base at V and 3 bases at J, with 15 bases in the middle. CDR3 bases: TGCGCCAGCAGCTTGAACAGACGGGGGCCGACAGATACGCAGTATTTT. It is translated as CASSLNRRGPTDTQYF.

This sequence joins TRBV5-1 and TRBJ2-1; possible D gene TRBD2, 6 bases. Trimming removed 3 bases from V and 0 bases from J, with 10 bases in between. Germline assignment: CDR1 SGHRS and CDR2 YFSETQ. The CDR3 sequence is 15 residues long. CDR3 bases: TGCGCCAGCAGCTGGGGACTTCCCTCCTACAATGAGCAGTTCTTC. Protein product: CASSWGLPSYNEQFF. The full variable domain, completed using reference TRBV5-1 and TRBJ2-1, is KAGVTQTPRYLIKTRGQQVTLSCSPISGHRSVSWYQQTPGQGLQFLFEYFSETQRNKGNFPGRFSGRQFSNSRSEMNVSTLELGDSALYLCASSWGLPSYNEQFFGPGTRLTVL.

This chain joins TRBV7-2 and TRBJ2-4; D not certain. CDR1 is SGHTA and CDR2 is FQGNSA in the germline V gene. V lost 5 bases and J lost 0, with 14 bases in between. The CDR3 spans 16 residues. CDR3 sequence: CASSPDSTLAKNIQYF. The CDR3, as DNA: TGTGCCAGCAGCCCCGACTCGACTCTAGCCAAAAACATTCAGTACTTC.